The rows below give T cell receptor beta chains drawn from one sample of a study of post-analysis software for immune sequencing data. TCRdb reanalysed the PCR reads using MiXCR and keeps one entry per CDR3 protein. The sample has about 820,000 distinct CDR3 sequences, approximately 53% seen once. Source material: blood. These TCRs come from a girl aged 10-17 years with multiple sclerosis. The CDR3 runs from the conserved cysteine through the conserved F or W.

TRBJ2-7 TRBV3-1 CASSPPTAYYEQYF
TRBJ2-1 TRBV7-6 CASSDGGLSYNEQFF
TRBJ1-2 TRBV13 CASSNLPGQDRDYTF
TRBJ1-2 TRBV12-3/TRBV12-4 CASRGQATFYGYTF
TRBJ2-1 TRBV2 CASSDRRGGPYNEQFF
TRBJ1-1 TRBV20-1 CSASYDRNTEAFF
NA TRBV12-3/TRBV12-4 CASSFPAQGTQIYEQYF
NA TRBV18 CASSPNAGPYNEQYF
TRBJ2-5 TRBV4-2 CASSQVAGGSVAETQYF
TRBJ1-6 TRBV9 CASSVTGTARSPLHF
TRBJ2-5 TRBV6-6 CASSYYSGSQTQYF
TRBJ1-5 TRBV7-9 CASSRSGVPNQPQHF
TRBJ1-1 TRBV4-1 CASSQVDAEGEAFF
TRBJ2-2 TRBV12-3/TRBV12-4 CASSLKETGERFF
TRBJ1-1 TRBV6-5 CASSYTWAHAFF
TRBJ2-3 TRBV6-5 CASSYSTLRTQYF
TRBJ2-5 TRBV20-1 CSASPPTSGDKETQYF
TRBJ2-3 TRBV10-3 CAIGGGGLTDTQYF
TRBJ2-1 TRBV20-1 CSARDLAGAHNEQFF
TRBJ2-4 TRBV18 CASSPWSGGNIQYF
TRBJ1-2 TRBV20-1 CSAAGTGGFIGPNYGYTF
TRBJ2-5 TRBV6-1 CASSDGTGGQETQYF
TRBJ1-4 TRBV7-9 CASSATYGGNNEKLFF
TRBJ2-7 TRBV5-1 CASSLTRGNVHEQYF
TRBJ2-7 TRBV20-1 CSAQGQGFTYEQYF
TRBJ2-3 TRBV5-1 CAGSLATGTPGADTQYF
TRBJ2-7 TRBV29-1 CSVGTSAYEQYF
TRBJ2-7 TRBV18 CASSDHREMREQYF
TRBJ2-7 TRBV7-2 CASSLSTGETYEQYF
TRBJ1-5 TRBV21-1 CASIPDRGRLSNQPQHF
TRBJ2-4 TRBV28 CASSSLAGLGEQYF
TRBJ1-1 TRBV5-1 CASGLGGRLHSEAFF
TRBJ1-5 TRBV6-5 CASSVSGTADQPQHF
TRBJ2-6 TRBV11-1 CASRPGANVLTF
TRBJ2-2 TRBV7-9 CASSSTGLAGTTGELFF
TRBJ2-3 TRBV7-2 CASSLRPLPDTQYF
TRBJ2-7 TRBV10-1 CASSAAGGSSYEQYF
TRBJ2-1 TRBV9 CASSAGGLGGGNEQFF
TRBJ1-2 TRBV10-3 CAISAWTGVTESGGYTF
TRBJ2-6 TRBV29-1 CSVEDLTGLGANVLTF
TRBJ2-1 TRBV20-1 CSARDLAGALYNEQFF
TRBJ2-1 TRBV5-1 CASSLHTSNSYNEQFF
TRBJ2-1 TRBV28 CASPRSGLAGQYNEQFF
TRBJ2-7 TRBV7-9 CASSSDRDIGYEQYF
TRBJ1-5 TRBV6-5 CASSPDREVRQPQHF
NA TRBV10-3 CAISEGRGRGYEQYF
TRBJ1-1 TRBV27 CASSFVAGTEAFF
TRBJ1-4 TRBV5-6 CASSSQAEKLFF
TRBJ2-7 TRBV4-1 CASSHRDTSTYEQYF
TRBJ2-3 TRBV30 CAWTAGGGHTDTQYF
TRBJ1-6 TRBV6-1 CASSEVRGTGSSPLHF
TRBJ2-7 TRBV29-1 CSAAGEMADEQYF
TRBJ2-1 TRBV15 CATSTRPGTPYNEQFF
TRBJ1-2 TRBV12-3/TRBV12-4 CASSGGGKDGYTF
TRBJ2-2 TRBV7-9 CASSARGSNTGELFF
NA TRBV11-2 CASSLERQTYEQYF
TRBJ2-7 TRBV12-3/TRBV12-4 CASTSGRGKVYEQYF